The clone carrying this T cell receptor (delta chain) was observed a few times. Since a far larger clone is one base different, this is likely a read error. In the same sample, other DNA sequences code for this CDR3. Gammadelta T cells were flow-sorted from PBMC into Vgamma9/Vdelta2+ and Vdelta2-negative populations for bulk analysis. CDR1 is TSWWSYY, CDR2 QGS, per germline. The CDR3 extends over 23 amino acids. The data originate from a study of γδ T cells in repeated Plasmodium falciparum infection. The overall study: Some Malian samples span acute malaria episodes; others come from no-transmission periods.

Both TRG and TRD chains were sequenced from each sorted sample. TCRdb re-called the multiplex PCR reads using CATT. The data show 85,000 to 90,000 delta-chain clones, over 1.1% seen once. This receptor was obtained from a pool of human donors (malaria-infected and uninfected, not separated). The chain carries TRDV1 and TRDJ1; D tentatively reads TRDD2 or TRDD3 (7 bases each). The sequencing sample was made of gamma-delta T cells from blood. CDR3 protein: CALGEPGGFPTGFVGGGFDKLIF. The CDR3 DNA reads TGTGCTCTTGGAGAACCCGGGGGATTTCCTACTGGATTCGTTGGTGGGGGGTTCGATAAACTCATCTTT.